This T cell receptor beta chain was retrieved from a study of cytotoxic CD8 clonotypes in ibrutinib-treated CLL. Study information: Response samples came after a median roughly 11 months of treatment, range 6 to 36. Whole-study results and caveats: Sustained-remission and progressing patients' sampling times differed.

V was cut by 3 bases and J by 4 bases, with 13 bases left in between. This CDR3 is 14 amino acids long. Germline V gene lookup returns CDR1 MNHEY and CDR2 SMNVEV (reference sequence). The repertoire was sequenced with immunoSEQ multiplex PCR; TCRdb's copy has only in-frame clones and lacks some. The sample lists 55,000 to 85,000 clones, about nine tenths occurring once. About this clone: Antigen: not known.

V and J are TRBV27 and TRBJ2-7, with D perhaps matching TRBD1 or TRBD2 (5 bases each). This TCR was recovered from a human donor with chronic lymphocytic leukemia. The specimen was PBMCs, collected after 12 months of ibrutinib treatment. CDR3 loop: CASSLGRNEYEQYF. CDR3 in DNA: TGTGCCAGCAGTTTGGGACGGAACGAATACGAGCAGTACTTC.